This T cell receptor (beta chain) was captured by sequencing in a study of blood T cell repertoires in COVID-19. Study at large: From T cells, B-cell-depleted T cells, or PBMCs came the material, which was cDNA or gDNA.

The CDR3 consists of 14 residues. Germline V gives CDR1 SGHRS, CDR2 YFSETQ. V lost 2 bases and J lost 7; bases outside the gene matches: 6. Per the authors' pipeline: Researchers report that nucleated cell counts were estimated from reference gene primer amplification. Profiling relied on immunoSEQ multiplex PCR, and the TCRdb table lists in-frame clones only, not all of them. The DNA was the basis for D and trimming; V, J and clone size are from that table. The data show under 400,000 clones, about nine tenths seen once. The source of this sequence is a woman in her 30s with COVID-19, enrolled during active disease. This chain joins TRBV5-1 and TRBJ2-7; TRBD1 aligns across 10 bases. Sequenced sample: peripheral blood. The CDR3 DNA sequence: TGCGCCAGCAGCTTAGGGACAGGGGCAACAGAGCAGTACTTC. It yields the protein CASSLGTGATEQYF.